These 30 T cell receptor beta chains were all obtained from the same sample, sequenced in a study of cytomegalovirus exposure and HLA in healthy donors. The protocol was immunoSEQ multiplex PCR, while the TCRdb copy is restricted to in-frame clones and leaves out a portion. The table lists fewer than 120,000 clones, approximately 88% of them singletons. The sample taken for sequencing was PBMCs. These receptors originate from a woman aged 25 to 45 in good health and CMV-seropositive.

This clone was seen more than once but under ten times. The rearrangement uses TRBV19 and TRBJ2-7; D may be TRBD2 (6 bases). This CDR3 is built from 14 residues. Trimming removed 5 bases from V and 0 bases from J, with 11 bases in between. Germline CDR1 is LNHDA and CDR2 is SQIVND (reference sequence). The CDR3 DNA sequence: TGTGCCAGTAGTGTCAGGGAGGACTCCTACGAGCAGTACTTC. Its translation is CASSVREDSYEQYF.

This chain connects TRBV25-1 to TRBJ1-3, with D possibly being TRBD1 (5 bases). The CDR3 length is 16 residues. V gave up 2 bases and J gave up 2 bases, with 13 bases separating them. CDR1 is MGHDK and CDR2 is SYGVNS in the germline V gene. The CDR3 region has the DNA TGTGCCAGCAGTGAAGCAGGGAGGTCTGCTGGAAACACCATATATTTT. Amino acid sequence: CASSEAGRSAGNTIYF.

V usage is TRBV4-3 and J usage is TRBJ1-1; D not resolved. The V gene's germline CDR1 is LGHNA and CDR2 YSLEER. This CDR3 comprises 13 residues. V lost 2 bases to trimming and J lost 0 bases, with 4 bases between them. CDR3 residues: CASSQIMNTEAFF. The DNA for the CDR3 is TGCGCCAGCAGCCAAATTATGAACACTGAAGCTTTCTTT.

The V and J genes are TRBV18 and TRBJ1-4; D might be TRBD1 (5 bases). This CDR3 contains 14 residues. V gave up 6 bases and J gave up 0 bases, with 8 bases separating them. Germline CDR1 reads KGHSH; CDR2 reads LQKENI. The CDR3 bases are TGTGCCAGCTCGCTGACAGCAACTAATGAAAAACTGTTTTTT. Amino acid sequence: CASSLTATNEKLFF.

This clone was found a few times. The chain employs TRBV7-9 and TRBJ1-3; D is unclear. The length of the CDR3 is 15 residues. The germline V gene encodes CDR1 SEHNR and CDR2 FQNEAQ (reference sequence). Trimming took off 1 base at V and 8 bases at J, with 15 bases between the two ends. In nucleotides, the CDR3 is TGTGCCAGCAGCTTAGGGCAGGTCCCCGGGGACACCATATATTTT. Translated, it gives CASSLGQVPGDTIYF.

The chain couples TRBV5-1 to TRBJ2-7; 10 nucleotides line up with TRBD1. In germline, CDR1 is SGHRS, CDR2 YFSETQ. The V segment lost 0 bases and the J segment 8 bases; nucleotides outside the gene matches: 5. The CDR3 is 14 amino acids. The CDR3 DNA sequence: TGCGCCAGCAGCTTGGAGGGGACAGGGGTTAAGCAGTACTTC. This gives the protein CASSLEGTGVKQYF.

The rearrangement joins TRBV4-1 to TRBJ2-7, with 7 bases aligning to TRBD1. After removal of 5 bases from V and 3 bases from J, the junction contained 10 bases not matched to a gene. The CDR3 loop spans 15 amino acids. The V gene's germline CDR1 is MGHRA and CDR2 YSYEKL. The CDR3 DNA is TGCGCCAGCAGCTCGACAGGGAGCTCCCACTACGAGCAGTACTTC. This codes for CASSSTGSSHYEQYF.

The V call is TRBV6-1, the J call TRBJ1-3, with 10 bases identical to TRBD1. The CDR3 length is 15 residues. The V gene end was trimmed by 8 bases and the J gene end by 2 bases; junction bases not matched to a gene: 6. Germline V gene lookup returns CDR1 MNHNS and CDR2 SASEGT. CDR3 in amino acids: CASSGGQGAGNTIYF. CDR3 DNA: TGTGCCAGCTCGGGCGGACAGGGGGCTGGAAACACCATATATTTT.

The chain joins TRBV19 to TRBJ2-3, with TRBD2 identical over 8 bases. The CDR3 runs to 15 residues. Trimming cost V 6 bases and J 4 bases; bases outside gene matches: 9. Germline values: CDR1 LNHDA, CDR2 SQIVND (reference sequence). CDR3 loop: CASSDLAGPSDTQYF. Written as DNA, the CDR3 is TGTGCCAGTAGCGATTTAGCGGGACCGTCAGATACGCAGTATTTT.

The chain carries TRBV7-3 and TRBJ2-3, with TRBD2 identical over 9 bases. The CDR3 is 15 residues long. Germline CDR1 reads SGHTA; CDR2 reads FQGTGA. The J segment lost 6 bases and the V segment lost 3 bases, leaving 7 bases of the junction unmatched. The CDR3 protein is CASSFGGGASDTQYF. The CDR3 DNA reads TGTGCCAGCAGCTTTGGCGGGGGGGCAAGTGATACGCAGTATTTT.

The V gene is TRBV5-1, the J gene TRBJ2-1, with D unclear. The germline V gene has CDR1 SGHRS and CDR2 YFSETQ. The V gene lost 7 bases and the J gene lost 7 bases, with 9 bases spanning the gap. This CDR3 is 11 amino acids long. CDR3 protein: CASRLANEQFF. The CDR3 nucleotides are TGCGCCAGCCGCCTGGCGAATGAGCAGTTCTTC. Full variable domain (missing parts from reference TRBV5-1 and TRBJ2-1): KAGVTQTPRYLIKTRGQQVTLSCSPISGHRSVSWYQQTPGQGLQFLFEYFSETQRNKGNFPGRFSGRQFSNSRSEMNVSTLELGDSALYLCASRLANEQFFGPGTRLTVL.

The CDR3: CASSPREDQPQHF. In nucleotides, the CDR3 is TGTGCCAGCAGCCCAAGAGAGGATCAGCCCCAGCATTTT. The chain has TRBV7-6 and TRBJ1-5; no clear D. The CDR3 consists of 13 residues. From germline, CDR1 is SGHVS and CDR2 FNYEAQ. V lost 5 bases, J lost 5 bases, and 10 bases lay in between. The variable domain in full, completed from reference TRBV7-6 and TRBJ1-5, reads GAGVSQSPRYKVTKRGQDVALRCDPISGHVSLYWYRQALGQGPEFLTYFNYEAQQDKSGLPNDRFSAERPEGSISTLTIQRTEQRDSAMYRCASSPREDQPQHFGDGTRLSIL.

The chain uses TRBV5-1 and TRBJ2-3; a weak D match, TRBD1 (6 bases). This CDR3 comprises 16 residues. CDR1 SGHRS and CDR2 YFSETQ come from the germline V gene. With 2 bases removed from V and 2 bases from J, the gap between germline ends came to 15 bases. The CDR3 DNA follows: TGCGCCAGCAGCTTACCTACAGGGCCTCACACAGATACGCAGTATTTT. Translation: CASSLPTGPHTDTQYF.

The J gene is TRBJ1-5, the V gene TRBV27; TRBD1 aligns across 10 bases. Trimming removed 2 bases from V and 4 bases from J; junction bases left unmatched: 2. The CDR3 extends over 15 amino acids. Germline values: CDR1 MNHEY, CDR2 SMNVEV (reference sequence). The DNA of the CDR3 is TGTGCCAGCAGTTTAAGGGGACAGGGGAATCAGCCCCAGCATTTT. It encodes CASSLRGQGNQPQHF.

The V call is TRBV10-2, the J call TRBJ1-1, with D possibly TRBD1 on 5 matching bases. CDR3 length: 14 amino acids. The V gene lost 10 bases and the J gene lost 1 base, with 16 bases spanning the gap. Germline V lookup: CDR1 WSHSY, CDR2 SAAADI. This CDR3 is CATRSQGWNTEAFF. DNA of the CDR3: TGCGCCACCCGGTCGCAGGGATGGAACACTGAAGCTTTCTTT.

The V call is TRBV30, the J call TRBJ2-7; TRBD2 might be the D (7 bases). With 4 bases removed from V and 7 bases from J, the gap between germline ends came to 26 bases. This CDR3 region has 16 residues. Germline V gene data show CDR1 as GTSNPN and CDR2 as SVGIG (reference sequence). In DNA form, the CDR3 reads TGTGCCTGGATTCCCCGGGGGGCAGGAGTCTTCGGGGAGCAGTACTTC. Protein: CAWIPRGAGVFGEQYF. The variable domain in full, completed from reference TRBV30 and TRBJ2-7, reads SQTIHQWPATLVQPVGSPLSLECTVEGTSNPNLYWYRQAAGRGLQLLFYSVGIGQISSEVPQNLSASRPQDRQFILSSKKLLLSDSGFYLCAWIPRGAGVFGEQYFGPGTRLTVT.

The chain links TRBV6-1 to TRBJ1-5, with TRBD1 matching over 10 bases. The CDR3 has 14 residues. Per germline, CDR1 MNHNS and CDR2 SASEGT. V gave up 5 bases and J gave up 6 bases; unmatched junction bases: 4. The CDR3 here is CASSQDRGVQPQHF. In DNA form, the CDR3 reads TGTGCCAGCAGTCAGGACAGGGGGGTTCAGCCCCAGCATTTT.

V usage is TRBV9 and J usage is TRBJ2-2; 7 bases are shared with TRBD1. Losses at the gene ends were 2 bases for V and 7 bases for J; bases not matched to a gene: 5. This CDR3 region has 14 residues. The germline V gene encodes CDR1 SGDLS and CDR2 YYNGEE. CDR3 bases: TGTGCCAGCAGCGTCCAACAGGGGTTCGGGGAGCTGTTTTTT. Amino acid sequence: CASSVQQGFGELFF.

This clone has only one observation. V and J are TRBV15 and TRBJ1-1, with 9 positions matching TRBD1. The CDR3 consists of 16 residues. V shed 1 base and J 4 bases; nucleotides not matched to a gene: 7. The germline CDR1 and CDR2 sequences are LNHNV and YYDKDF (reference sequence). CDR3 sequence (DNA): TGTGCCACCAGCAGAGCTGCCGGGACAGGGACCACTGAAGCTTTCTTT. Translating it yields CATSRAAGTGTTEAFF.

The rearrangement uses TRBV9 and TRBJ2-3; D unclear. Germline loops: CDR1 SGDLS, CDR2 YYNGEE. With 0 bases removed from V and 2 bases from J, the gap between germline ends came to 4 bases. The CDR3 sequence is 13 residues long. The CDR3 sequence is CASSVDSTDTQYF. In nucleotides, the CDR3 is TGTGCCAGCAGCGTAGACTCCACAGATACGCAGTATTTT. The whole variable domain, remainder taken from reference TRBV9 and TRBJ2-3, is DSGVTQTPKHLITATGQRVTLRCSPRSGDLSVYWYQQSLDQGLQFLIQYYNGEERAKGNILERFSAQQFPDLHSELNLSSLELGDSALYFCASSVDSTDTQYFGPGTRLTVL.

This clone occurred a few times. The chain joins TRBV9 to TRBJ2-1, with 8 bases lining up with TRBD1. V was clipped by 0 bases and J by 7 bases; unmatched bases: 9. Germline V gene data show CDR1 as SGDLS and CDR2 as YYNGEE. This CDR3 spans 16 amino acids. The CDR3 reads CASSVGAGTGTNEQFF. For the CDR3, the DNA is TGTGCCAGCAGCGTAGGCGCCGGGACAGGTACGAATGAGCAGTTCTTC. The variable domain in full, completed from reference TRBV9 and TRBJ2-1, reads DSGVTQTPKHLITATGQRVTLRCSPRSGDLSVYWYQQSLDQGLQFLIQYYNGEERAKGNILERFSAQQFPDLHSELNLSSLELGDSALYFCASSVGAGTGTNEQFFGPGTRLTVL.

The chain joins TRBV4-3 to TRBJ2-3; 10 bases are a match to TRBD2. There are 17 residues in the CDR3. V gave up 0 bases and J gave up 5 bases; unmatched junction bases: 8. Germline V gene data show CDR1 as LGHNA and CDR2 as YSLEER. The CDR3: CASSQDSSGGAGDTQYF. The CDR3 nucleotides are TGCGCCAGCAGCCAAGATTCGAGCGGGGGGGCCGGAGATACGCAGTATTTT.

The chain links TRBV30 to TRBJ1-1, with D perhaps TRBD1 (6 bases). V was trimmed by 3 bases and J by 3 bases, leaving 11 bases between them. Per the germline V gene, CDR1 is GTSNPN and CDR2 is SVGIG (reference sequence). This CDR3 has 13 amino acids. The CDR3 DNA follows: TGTGCCTGGAGAGGACAGATGTACACTGAAGCTTTCTTT. This encodes CAWRGQMYTEAFF.

The chain links TRBV27 to TRBJ2-3, with a weak D call TRBD1 (6 bases). V gave up 7 bases and J gave up 5 bases, with 16 bases separating them. Germline V gene lookup returns CDR1 MNHEY and CDR2 SMNVEV (reference sequence). CDR3 size: 14 residues. The CDR3 loop reads CASTRDTRGDTQYF. The CDR3 DNA follows: TGTGCCAGCACCCGGGACACCAGGGGAGATACGCAGTATTTT.

This clone was recorded a few times. The gene calls are TRBV4-1 and TRBJ1-2; D uncertain. Looked up from germline, CDR1 is MGHRA and CDR2 is YSYEKL. V lost 1 base and J 4 bases, leaving 13 bases between the germline ends. This CDR3 has 15 residues. CDR3 sequence reads: CASSQGTQLAYGYTF. The CDR3 nucleotides are TGCGCCAGCAGCCAAGGAACACAGCTAGCCTATGGCTACACCTTC.

This rearrangement joins TRBV7-6 to TRBJ2-3, with 12 bases lining up with TRBD2. The junction had 4 bases not matched to a gene; V was cut back by 5 bases and J by 4 bases. The CDR3 extends over 15 amino acids. Germline CDR1 reads SGHVS; CDR2 reads FNYEAQ. CDR3 bases: TGTGCCAGCAGCCCACTAGCGGGAGGACCAGATACGCAGTATTTT. It translates to CASSPLAGGPDTQYF.

The DNA for the CDR3 is TGTGCCAGCAGCTTGTACAGCAACTTGGATACGCAGTATTTT. Its translation is CASSLYSNLDTQYF. This chain joins TRBV5-6 and TRBJ2-3; D is uncertain. The V gene's germline CDR1 is SGHDT and CDR2 YYEEEE. Trimming stripped 1 base from V and 6 bases from J, with 12 bases between. The CDR3 totals 14 residues. Based on the CDR3 plus reference TRBV5-6 and TRBJ2-3, the full variable domain is DAGVTQSPTHLIKTRGQQVTLRCSPKSGHDTVSWYQQALGQGPQFIFQYYEEEERQRGNFPDRFSGHQFPNYSSELNVNALLLGDSALYLCASSLYSNLDTQYFGPGTRLTVL.

The chain carries TRBV5-5 and TRBJ2-3; 8 bases map to TRBD1. V dropped 4 bases and J dropped 0; count of bases not matched to a gene: 10. Germline V CDR1 and CDR2: SGHKS, YYEKEE (reference sequence). The CDR3 is 17 amino acids. The CDR3 sequence: CASSHPFRGRSTDTQYF. The DNA of the CDR3 is TGTGCCAGCAGCCACCCGTTCAGGGGGCGAAGCACAGATACGCAGTATTTT.

This clone was seen a single time. The chain uses TRBV28 and TRBJ1-1, with 7 bases aligning to TRBD1. CDR1 MDHEN and CDR2 SYDVKM come from the germline V gene. V lost 2 bases to trimming and J lost 1 base; unmatched junction nucleotides: 7. The CDR3 consists of 16 residues. CDR3 DNA: TGTGCCAGCAGTTTACCTCCGAGACAGGGGAACACTGAAGCTTTCTTT. It specifies CASSLPPRQGNTEAFF.

In this sample, this clone turned up once. The chain couples TRBV7-2 to TRBJ2-1, with 10 bases aligning to TRBD2. Germline lookup yields CDR1 SGHTA and CDR2 FQGNSA. The CDR3 runs 18 residues. V shed 3 bases, J shed 5 bases, and the junction held 13 bases outside the gene matches. Here the CDR3 DNA reads TGTGCCAGCAGCTTCCGTAGGACTTTCGGGACTAGCGACAATGAGCAGTTCTTC. The encoded protein is CASSFRRTFGTSDNEQFF.